One and the same sample provided the 29 T cell receptor beta chains below, sequenced in a study of beta chain features in type 1 diabetes. These receptors' targets are unknown. Study-wide findings and caveats: Type 1 diabetes patients showed a moderate but significant shortening of TCRB CDR3s in all four CD4+ subsets.

Sequenced material consisted of expressed TCRB transcripts (all of the isolated RNA was reverse transcribed). The repertoire was sequenced with immunoSEQ multiplex PCR; TCRdb's copy has only in-frame clones and lacks some. Here the sample spans tens of thousands of clones, 60% to 75% being singletons. Sequencing used Tregs from blood. The origin of the receptors is a man younger than 40 with type 1 diabetes. Some clones in this sample may be carry-over from other donors' samples.

This clone has just a few counts. The chain recombines TRBV11-2 with TRBJ2-3; D remains unclear. The germline V gene encodes CDR1 SGHAT and CDR2 FQNNGV. The V end was cut by 5 bases, the J end by 8 bases, with 11 bases between. The CDR3 totals 12 residues. In DNA, the CDR3 is TGTGCCAGCAGCCCCTTTGCCGGTACGCAGTATTTT. This translates into CASSPFAGTQYF.

The chain carries TRBV6-1 and TRBJ2-1; D is unclear. V was trimmed by 6 bases and J by 1 base, leaving 10 bases between them. This CDR3 spans 14 amino acids. Germline loops: CDR1 MNHNS, CDR2 SASEGT. As DNA, the CDR3 is TGTGCCAGCAGCCCCATCGGTTCCTACAATGAGCAGTTCTTC. It yields the protein CASSPIGSYNEQFF.

This clone was counted only a few times. The rearrangement uses TRBV30 and TRBJ1-5, with D possibly matching TRBD1 (6 bases). Between the trimmed V and J ends, which lost 1 base and 8 bases, there was a span of 15 bases. The CDR3 is 14 amino acids. Germline V gene data show CDR1 as GTSNPN and CDR2 as SVGIG (reference sequence). The CDR3 DNA sequence: TGTGCCTGGAGTGGGGAGGGGGGCTGGGAGCCCCAGCATTTT. Its translation: CAWSGEGGWEPQHF.

The rearrangement uses TRBV9 and TRBJ2-5; TRBD2 is a possible D gene (6 bases). The CDR3 has 15 amino acids. Trimming shortened V by 1 base and J by 0 bases, and 10 bases separated the two germline ends. Germline-derived CDR1 and CDR2 are SGDLS and YYNGEE. The CDR3 protein is CASSVTGGNQETQYF. CDR3 coding DNA: TGTGCCAGCAGCGTAACCGGGGGTAACCAAGAGACCCAGTACTTC.

This clone was recorded once. This chain uses TRBV7-2 with TRBJ2-1; D is possibly TRBD2 (5 bases). The CDR3 runs to 14 residues. Trimming pared 5 bases from V and 3 bases from J, leaving 11 bases between. Germline V gene lookup returns CDR1 SGHTA and CDR2 FQGNSA. As DNA, the CDR3 is TGTGCCAGCAGCCAACGGACTGACTACAATGAGCAGTTCTTC. Translation: CASSQRTDYNEQFF.

This chain links TRBV29-1 with TRBJ2-1; 10 bases are a match to TRBD2. The CDR3 totals 15 residues. Germline CDR1 and CDR2: SQVTM and ANQGSEA. The junction had 15 bases not matched to a gene; V was cut back by 6 bases and J by 10 bases. The CDR3 reads CSVLGQRGGPGEQFF. CDR3 DNA: TGCAGCGTCCTCGGACAGCGGGGGGGCCCCGGAGAGCAGTTCTTC.

CDR3 loop: CASSERSNQPQHF. CDR3 bases: TGTGCCAGCAGTGAGAGAAGCAATCAGCCCCAGCATTTT. The chain has TRBV2 and TRBJ1-5; D remains unclear. With 3 bases removed from V and 1 base from J, the gap between germline ends came to 4 bases. This CDR3 comprises 13 residues. Germline V gives CDR1 SNHLY, CDR2 FYNNEI.

The chain uses TRBV29-1 and TRBJ2-3, with 11 bases aligning to TRBD2. Germline CDR1 and CDR2: SQVTM and ANQGSEA. The CDR3 runs to 14 residues. V gave up 7 bases and J gave up 2 bases; unmatched junction bases: 5. CDR3 loop: CSALAGVNTDTQYF. The CDR3 DNA follows: TGCAGCGCACTAGCGGGGGTAAACACAGATACGCAGTATTTT.

About this clone itself: The junction shows a germline mismatch at one end, possibly a read error. V is TRBV4-2 and J is TRBJ2-5; no firm D call. This CDR3 contains 16 residues. Germline V gene data show CDR1 as LGHNA and CDR2 as YNFKEQ. Here the CDR3 reads CASRQDLTGGQETQYF. Here the CDR3 DNA reads TGTGCCAGCAGACAAGATCTGACCGGCGGCCAAGAGACCCAGTACTTC.

The chain links TRBV7-9 to TRBJ1-2; D not certain. Germline CDR1 SEHNR, CDR2 FQNEAQ (reference sequence). This CDR3 contains 15 residues. The V end was cut by 5 bases, the J end by 8 bases, with 21 bases between. For the CDR3, the DNA is TGTGCCAGCAGCGGTGGAGTACAATGGCTCTGGGGCTACACCTTC. Amino acid sequence: CASSGGVQWLWGYTF. The complete variable domain, with remaining parts taken from reference TRBV7-9 and TRBJ1-2, reads DTGVSQNPRHKITKRGQNVTFRCDPISEHNRLYWYRQTLGQGPEFLTYFQNEAQLEKSRLLSDRFSAERPKGSFSTLEIQRTEQGDSAMYLCASSGGVQWLWGYTFGSGTRLTVV.

On this clone: Other DNA sequences in the sample encode the same CDR3. The chain carries TRBV28 and TRBJ1-5; TRBD1 is a possible D gene (6 bases). V lost 4 bases, J lost 2 bases, and 18 bases lay in between. CDR3 length equals 17 residues. Germline V CDR1 and CDR2: MDHEN, SYDVKM. The CDR3 loop reads CASSSLTGGVGNQPQHF. CDR3 nucleotide sequence: TGTGCCAGCAGTTCACTGACGGGGGGCGTAGGCAATCAGCCCCAGCATTTT.

A note on this clone: Other DNA variants within this sample encode the same CDR3. The rearrangement uses TRBV7-2 and TRBJ2-3, with a possible D match to TRBD2 (6 bases). The CDR3 contains 16 residues. Germline V gene data show CDR1 as SGHTA and CDR2 as FQGNSA. Between the trimmed V and J ends, which lost 2 bases and 2 bases, there was a span of 14 bases. The CDR3 here is CASSLSSGHYTDTQYF. The CDR3 DNA follows: TGTGCCAGCAGCTTATCCAGCGGGCACTACACAGATACGCAGTATTTT.

The CDR3 sequence: CASGGQGPGTEAFF. Here the CDR3 DNA reads TGTGCCAGCGGGGGACAGGGGCCGGGCACTGAAGCTTTCTTT. This chain connects TRBV2 to TRBJ1-1; TRBD1 matches at 10 bases. The V gene end was trimmed by 8 bases and the J gene end by 4 bases; junction bases not matched to a gene: 7. The germline V gene encodes CDR1 SNHLY and CDR2 FYNNEI. The CDR3 loop spans 14 amino acids.

The chain employs TRBV7-2 and TRBJ2-3; 13 positions match TRBD2. CDR1 SGHTA and CDR2 FQGNSA come from the germline V gene. Trimming at V came to 5 bases and at J to 3 bases, leaving 5 bases not matched to a gene. This CDR3 spans 16 amino acids. The CDR3, as DNA: TGTGCCAGCAGCCGGCCGGGACTAGCGGGGACAGATACGCAGTATTTT. Translation: CASSRPGLAGTDTQYF.

The CDR3 DNA is TGCGCCAGCGAACCCAGGGACTGGGGGGGAGAGCAGTTCTTC. This gives the protein CASEPRDWGGEQFF. J is TRBJ2-1 and V is TRBV5-1, with 7 bases lining up with TRBD2. Germline CDR1 reads SGHRS; CDR2 reads YFSETQ. This CDR3 comprises 14 residues. The V and J ends lost 7 bases and 10 bases, in that order; junction bases with no gene match: 14.

The chain combines TRBV11-2 with TRBJ2-1, with D possibly matching TRBD2 (5 bases). Deletions cut 5 bases from V and 4 bases from J, with 15 bases between. The CDR3 totals 15 residues. Germline V CDR1 and CDR2: SGHAT, FQNNGV. The CDR3 sequence is CASSPTVGGYNEQFF. DNA for the CDR3: TGTGCCAGCAGCCCCACCGTTGGCGGGTACAATGAGCAGTTCTTC. Based on the CDR3 plus reference TRBV11-2 and TRBJ2-1, the full variable domain is EAGVAQSPRYKIIEKRQSVAFWCNPISGHATLYWYQQILGQGPKLLIQFQNNGVVDDSQLPKDRFSAERLKGVDSTLKIQPAKLEDSAVYLCASSPTVGGYNEQFFGPGTRLTVL.

The sample holds a few counts of this clone. The chain employs TRBV10-1 and TRBJ2-2, with D perhaps TRBD2 (5 bases). CDR3 length: 14 amino acids. Trimming pared 8 bases from V and 3 bases from J, leaving 13 bases between. The germline V gene encodes CDR1 WNHNN and CDR2 SYGVQD (reference sequence). The CDR3 DNA reads as TGCGCCAGCGCCAGAGGGCTGGACACCGGGGAGCTGTTTTTT. This gives the protein CASARGLDTGELFF.

A few counts support this clone. The genes are TRBV11-2 and TRBJ1-1; D gene uncertain. Trimming took 3 bases from V and 13 from J, leaving 12 bases between them. The germline V gene has CDR1 SGHAT and CDR2 FQNNGV. The CDR3 covers 11 residues. The CDR3 reads CASSFPGPLFF. CDR3 in DNA: TGTGCCAGCAGCTTTCCAGGCCCGCTTTTCTTT.

The chain carries TRBV29-1 and TRBJ2-3; 11 bases map to TRBD2. Germline loops: CDR1 SQVTM, CDR2 ANQGSEA. Trimming at V came to 3 bases and at J to 5 bases, leaving 4 bases not matched to a gene. CDR3 length: 14 residues. CDR3 protein: CSVDGTSGEDTQYF. CDR3 in DNA: TGCAGCGTTGATGGGACTAGCGGAGAAGATACGCAGTATTTT.

The CDR3, as DNA: TGTGCCAGCAGCTTCGGCGCTGGGACAGACGGGGATTCACCCCTCCACTTT. This translates into CASSFGAGTDGDSPLHF. The chain carries TRBV7-9 and TRBJ1-6; TRBD1 matches 7 bases. Per the germline V gene, CDR1 is SEHNR and CDR2 is FQNEAQ (reference sequence). CDR3 length equals 17 residues. Unmatched junction bases numbered 13, after V lost 3 bases and J lost 8 bases.

This clone was counted a few times. This chain uses TRBV13 with TRBJ2-3; 8 nucleotides line up with TRBD1. V lost 5 bases and J lost 4; bases outside the gene matches: 8. This CDR3 spans 15 amino acids. Germline values: CDR1 PRHDT, CDR2 FYEKMQ (reference sequence). The CDR3 coding sequence is TGTGCCAGCAGCCCACAGGGGGGTAGCGCAGATACGCAGTATTTT. This sequence encodes CASSPQGGSADTQYF.

V and J are TRBV9 and TRBJ1-4, with 8 bases fitting TRBD1. With V trimmed by 2 bases and J by 1 base, 4 bases remained unmatched. This CDR3 comprises 16 residues. Germline V gene sequence: CDR1 SGDLS, CDR2 YYNGEE. The CDR3 is CASSVGTGRTNEKLFF. For the CDR3, the DNA is TGTGCCAGCAGCGTGGGGACAGGAAGAACTAATGAAAAACTGTTTTTT.

This clone was observed a single time. The gene calls are TRBV4-1 and TRBJ2-5; 9 bases match TRBD1. V dropped 6 bases and J dropped 5; count of bases not matched to a gene: 10. CDR3 size: 15 residues. Germline V CDR1 and CDR2: MGHRA, YSYEKL. CDR3 nucleotides: TGCGCCAGCAGGCCCTGGGGACAGGGTCAGGAGACCCAGTACTTC. It is translated as CASRPWGQGQETQYF.

On this clone itself: The junction departs from germline at one end; a sequencing error may be responsible. J is TRBJ2-5 and V is TRBV7-7; 9 bases line up with TRBD2. This CDR3 is 15 amino acids long. Germline V lookup: CDR1 SSHAT, CDR2 FNYEAQ (reference sequence). CDR3 sequence: CASSFGSGGQETQYF. The CDR3 region has the DNA TGTGCTAGCAGCTTCGGTAGCGGGGGACAAGAGACCCAGTACTTC.

The V call is TRBV30, the J call TRBJ1-5; D is uncertain. The V and J ends lost 4 bases and 3 bases respectively, with 16 bases between them. Germline V CDR1 and CDR2: GTSNPN, SVGIG (reference sequence). The CDR3 is made up of 15 amino acids. CDR3 DNA sequence: TGTGCCTGGAACCCCTCAGCGACCTTCAATCAGCCCCAGCATTTT. It specifies CAWNPSATFNQPQHF.

This clone was seen only a few times. This rearrangement joins TRBV7-8 to TRBJ2-1, with TRBD1 as a possible D gene (5 bases). Looked up from germline, CDR1 is SGHVS and CDR2 is FQNEAQ. V lost 4 bases, J lost 5 bases, and 12 bases lay in between. The CDR3 totals 14 residues. The CDR3 spells CASSWGARHNEQFF. CDR3 bases: TGTGCCAGCAGCTGGGGCGCGCGGCACAATGAGCAGTTCTTC.

This clone appeared a few times. V and J are TRBV2 and TRBJ2-7; 7 bases match TRBD1. CDR3 length: 15 residues. Germline trimming cut 3 bases from V and 2 bases from J; bases unmatched to any gene: 7. CDR1 SNHLY and CDR2 FYNNEI come from the germline V gene. CDR3: CASSEGRGLTYEQYF. CDR3 nucleotides: TGTGCCAGCAGTGAGGGCAGGGGGTTAACCTACGAGCAGTACTTC.

This clone was detected only a few times. The chain has TRBV7-8 and TRBJ1-6; D is undetermined. CDR1 and CDR2 from the germline V gene are SGHVS and FQNEAQ. The V and J ends lost 5 bases and 5 bases respectively, with 7 bases between them. The CDR3 length is 13 residues. The CDR3 bases are TGTGCCAGCAGCCGTGAGAATAATTCACCCCTCCACTTT. This codes for CASSRENNSPLHF.

The chain couples TRBV2 to TRBJ2-1; TRBD1 agrees at 7 bases. The CDR3 totals 13 residues. Trimming removed 9 bases from V and 2 bases from J; junction bases left unmatched: 4. The V gene's germline CDR1 is SNHLY and CDR2 FYNNEI. CDR3: CASTDRAYNEQFF. The CDR3 DNA follows: TGTGCCAGTACAGACAGGGCCTACAATGAGCAGTTCTTC.